Following are 4 T cell receptor beta chains from one sample sequenced in a study of OX40 agonist ivuxolimab in advanced cancers. TCRdb's table, derived via immunoSEQ multiplex PCR, lists solely in-frame clones and lacks some. The sample lists more than 45,000 clones, 70% to 90% occurring once. The input for sequencing was CD4+ or CD8+ T cells sorted from blood, taken in a trial of the OX40 agonist ivuxolimab. The receptor set was obtained from an adult with an advanced solid tumor such as melanoma, head and neck, liver or kidney cancer.

This clone was found once. The gene calls are TRBV12-1 and TRBJ2-1; the D segment call TRBD2 is taken from the table without a DNA check. TRBV12-1 counts as a pseudogene. The CDR3 has 17 residues. CDR3 in DNA: TGTGCCAGCAGCTTTGAAACCCTAGCGGGAGCGGGAAATGAGCAGTTCTTC. Protein product: CASSFETLAGAGNEQFF.

CDR3 DNA: TGTGCCAGCAGCTTCGATCCGAACACTGAAGCTTTCTTT. Protein sequence: CASSFDPNTEAFF. V usage is TRBV7-9 and J usage is TRBJ1-1; D remains unclear. With 3 bases removed from V and 1 base from J, the gap between germline ends came to 6 bases. The CDR3 length is 13 residues. CDR1 is SEHNR, CDR2 FQNEAQ, per germline (reference sequence).

The chain is built from TRBV28 and TRBJ2-1; the match to TRBD2 covers 13 bases. This CDR3 has 16 residues. Unmatched junction bases numbered 4, after V lost 4 bases and J lost 4 bases. CDR1 is MDHEN and CDR2 is SYDVKM in the germline V gene. This chain's CDR3 is CASSSPGLAGYNEQFF. DNA of the CDR3: TGTGCCAGCAGTTCACCGGGACTAGCGGGATACAATGAGCAGTTCTTC.

V usage is TRBV29-1 and J usage is TRBJ2-3, with D perhaps assigned TRBD1 or TRBD2 (5 bases each). The germline gives CDR1 SQVTM, CDR2 ANQGSEA. Between the trimmed V and J ends, which lost 6 bases and 11 bases, there was a span of 9 bases. There are 9 residues in the CDR3. CDR3 coding DNA: TGCAGCGTAGGGACGGAGCAGTATTTT. It specifies CSVGTEQYF.